Listed here are 21 T cell receptor beta chains from one sample, sequenced in a study of blood T cells in healthy people across ages. The authors ran a second PCR of about 6 to 11 cycles using a sample-barcoded 5' primer and a J-beta primer mix. TCRdb re-called the 5' RACE reads with MiXCR, one entry per CDR3 protein. Of approximately 800,000 distinct CDR3 sequences in the sample, over 45% were seen once. The specimen was blood. The receptors originated from a man younger than 45 in good health.

The chain links TRBV15 to TRBJ1-4; maybe TRBD1 (6 bases). The CDR3 consists of 14 residues. Germline values: CDR1 LNHNV, CDR2 YYDKDF (reference sequence). Trimming removed 0 bases from V and 8 bases from J, with 10 bases in between. CDR3 protein: CATSREGGSEKLFF. The CDR3 nucleotides are TGTGCCACCAGCAGAGAAGGGGGAAGCGAAAAACTGTTTTTT.

The DNA for the CDR3 is TGTGCCAGCAGGGCTGGACAACGGTTGGAGACCCAGTACTTC. Translating it yields CASRAGQRLETQYF. The V gene is TRBV5-4, the J gene TRBJ2-5; D possibly corresponds to TRBD1 (5 bases). The CDR3 length is 14 residues. CDR1 and CDR2 from the germline V gene are SGHNT and YYREEE (reference sequence). V lost 5 bases and J 5 bases, leaving 16 bases between the germline ends.

The CDR3 DNA reads TGTGCCACCAGCAGAGCCCAGCGGGAGTGGAATGAGCAGTTCTTC. This codes for CATSRAQREWNEQFF. V and J are TRBV15 and TRBJ2-1; 8 bases match TRBD2. V was pared by 1 base and J by 7 bases, with 6 bases of the junction left unmatched. CDR1 and CDR2 from the germline V gene are LNHNV and YYDKDF (reference sequence). The CDR3 length is 15 residues.

A remark on this clonotype: Compared with germline, one end of the junction differs, possibly owing to a read error. The CDR3 here is CAGSEIGVTEAFF. CDR3 coding DNA: TGTGCCGGCAGCGAGATCGGGGTTACTGAAGCTTTCTTT. The J gene is TRBJ1-1, the V gene TRBV6-6; D remains ambiguous. The CDR3 length is 13 residues. CDR1 and CDR2 (germline): MNHNY, SVGAGI (reference sequence).

The sample holds a few counts of this clonotype. The rearrangement joins TRBV7-2 to TRBJ2-6; a possible D gene is TRBD2 (6 bases). The CDR3 has 15 residues. Germline CDR1 is SGHTA and CDR2 is FQGNSA. Trimming took off 5 bases at V and 2 bases at J, with 10 bases between the two ends. DNA for the CDR3: TGTGCCAGCAGCACGACTAGTACTGGGGCCAACGTCCTGACTTTC. Amino acids: CASSTTSTGANVLTF. The full variable domain, in which reference TRBV7-2 and TRBJ2-6 provide the parts outside the CDR3, is GAGVSQSPSNKVTEKGKDVELRCDPISGHTALYWYRQSLGQGLEFLIYFQGNSAPDKSGLPSDRFSAERTGGSVSTLTIQRTQQEDSAVYLCASSTTSTGANVLTFGAGSRLTVL.

DNA for the CDR3: TGTGCCAGCAGCTCGTCGGACGGCCTCTTTATCTACAATGAGCAGTTCTTC. This gives the protein CASSSSDGLFIYNEQFF. The chain couples TRBV7-9 to TRBJ2-1; D unresolved. This CDR3 spans 17 amino acids. CDR1 SEHNR and CDR2 FQNEAQ come from the germline V gene (reference sequence). Trimming left V 4 bases short and J 3 bases short, with 19 bases between.

The rearrangement joins TRBV28 to TRBJ2-6; 11 nucleotides align to TRBD2. This CDR3 spans 17 amino acids. V shed 6 bases and J 1 base; nucleotides not matched to a gene: 5. The V gene's germline CDR1 is MDHEN and CDR2 SYDVKM. The CDR3 coding sequence is TGTGCCAGCAGGTCTAGCGGGAGGACGTCTGGGGCCAACGTCCTGACTTTC. Protein: CASRSSGRTSGANVLTF.

This clonotype was observed a single time. This sequence joins TRBV20-1 and TRBJ2-7; D unresolved. V lost 0 bases and J 7 bases, leaving 10 bases between the germline ends. The CDR3 has 12 residues. Looked up from germline, CDR1 is DFQATT and CDR2 is SNEGSKA (reference sequence). CDR3 nucleotides: TGCAGTGCTAGAGATCTACTCAGGGAGCAGTACTTC. Amino acid sequence: CSARDLLREQYF.

This CDR3 is CASIEAGLYQPQHF. DNA of the CDR3: TGTGCCAGCATAGAGGCCGGGCTATATCAGCCCCAGCATTTT. The rearrangement uses TRBV6-1 and TRBJ1-5; D remains unclear. The CDR3 spans 14 residues. Germline CDR1 and CDR2: MNHNS and SASEGT. V lost 7 bases and J 5 bases, leaving 15 bases between the germline ends.

J is TRBJ2-1 and V is TRBV29-1, with D tentatively TRBD1 or TRBD2 (6 bases each). Trimming removed 3 bases from V and 5 bases from J, with 17 bases in between. The CDR3 contains 15 residues. From germline, CDR1 is SQVTM and CDR2 ANQGSEA. In DNA, the CDR3 is TGCAGCGTTGATATGGGGGGCACTAGAGACAATGAGCAGTTCTTC. Amino acid sequence: CSVDMGGTRDNEQFF.

The chain has TRBV7-9 and TRBJ2-1, with 7 bases matching TRBD2. The CDR3 is made up of 13 amino acids. Per germline, CDR1 SEHNR and CDR2 FQNEAQ (reference sequence). V dropped 4 bases and J dropped 9; count of bases not matched to a gene: 6. CDR3 amino acids: CASSSGGISEQFF. CDR3 in DNA: TGTGCCAGCAGCTCGGGGGGAATTAGTGAGCAGTTCTTC.

This clonotype was detected ten times or more. V usage is TRBV20-1 and J usage is TRBJ2-1; maybe TRBD1 (6 bases). This CDR3 spans 16 amino acids. The germline gives CDR1 DFQATT, CDR2 SNEGSKA (reference sequence). The V and J ends lost 0 bases and 9 bases respectively, with 21 bases between them. The CDR3 loop reads CSARDVAGHLRGEQFF. The CDR3 DNA reads as TGCAGTGCTAGAGATGTGGCAGGTCACCTCAGGGGTGAGCAGTTCTTC.

The chain recombines TRBV6-2 or TRBV6-3 with TRBJ2-1; the match to TRBD2 covers 11 bases. CDR1 MNHEY and CDR2 SVGEGT come from the germline V gene. There are 13 residues in the CDR3. The ends lost 8 bases at V and 6 bases at J; junction bases unmatched: 3. This CDR3 reads CASATSGTNEQFF. In DNA form, the CDR3 reads TGTGCCAGCGCGACTAGCGGGACCAATGAGCAGTTCTTC.

This clonotype was seen a handful of times. V and J are TRBV6-2 or TRBV6-3 and TRBJ2-4; a possible D gene is TRBD1 (5 bases). V lost 2 bases, J lost 9 bases, and 23 bases lay in between. The CDR3 is made up of 17 amino acids. CDR1 is MNHEY and CDR2 is SVGEGT in the germline V gene. This CDR3 is CASSYPNQQVRTGIQYF. The CDR3 coding sequence is TGTGCCAGCAGTTACCCAAACCAACAGGTCCGGACGGGCATTCAGTACTTC.

The rearrangement joins TRBV11-1 to TRBJ2-1, with D possibly TRBD2 on 5 matching bases. CDR1 SGHAT and CDR2 FQDESV come from the germline V gene (reference sequence). V lost 2 bases to trimming and J lost 6 bases, with 17 bases between them. The CDR3 runs to 16 residues. CDR3 bases: TGTGCCAGCAGCTTACGAGTGGGAGTACTCCGCAATGAGCAGTTCTTC. This translates into CASSLRVGVLRNEQFF.

A note on this clonotype: One base away lies a much larger clone, so this may be a sequencing read error. V and J are TRBV29-1 and TRBJ2-3, with 11 positions matching TRBD2. Germline trimming cut 6 bases from V and 6 bases from J; bases unmatched to any gene: 11. Germline-derived CDR1 and CDR2 are SQVTM and ANQGSEA. This CDR3 spans 15 amino acids. The CDR3 sequence: CSVDWLAGGGDTQYF. CDR3 DNA: TGCAGCGTCGACTGGCTAGCGGGAGGAGGTGATACGCAGTATTTT.

This clonotype was observed a single time. V gene TRBV10-3 combines with J gene TRBJ1-6; 9 bases line up with TRBD1. Germline V gene lookup returns CDR1 ENHRY and CDR2 SYGVKD. This CDR3 comprises 16 residues. Germline trimming cut 3 bases from V and 9 bases from J; bases unmatched to any gene: 9. The CDR3, as DNA: TGTGCCATCAGTGACAACAGGGGGCCTCTAGTTTCACCCCTCCACTTT. As protein: CAISDNRGPLVSPLHF.

The V and J genes are TRBV12-3 or TRBV12-4 and TRBJ2-3, with D uncertain. This CDR3 has 13 residues. V lost 0 bases to trimming and J lost 5 bases, with 6 bases between them. The CDR3 spells CASSLAGVDTQYF. CDR3 sequence (DNA): TGTGCCAGCAGTTTAGCCGGAGTAGATACGCAGTATTTT.

CDR3 in amino acids: CASSLKWMSEQYF. CDR3 nucleotide sequence: TGTGCCAGCAGCCTAAAGTGGATGAGCGAGCAGTACTTC. The chain has TRBV12-3 or TRBV12-4 and TRBJ2-4; no definite D call. The assigned J gene may be wrong: the sequence end matches TRBJ2-7 better. This CDR3 contains 13 residues.

The CDR3 spells CASALNSPDTQYF. The CDR3, as DNA: TGTGCCTCGGCCCTAAATAGTCCAGATACGCAGTATTTT. The chain recombines TRBV7-3 with TRBJ2-3; D is undetermined. The CDR3 spans 13 residues. Looked up from germline, CDR1 is SGHTA and CDR2 is FQGTGA. The germline V and J ends were trimmed by 11 bases and 4 bases, with 16 bases remaining between them.

The gene calls are TRBV20-1 and TRBJ2-3; possible D gene TRBD2, 5 bases. V lost 3 bases, J lost 5 bases, and 9 bases lay in between. CDR3 length: 12 residues. Germline V CDR1 and CDR2: DFQATT, SNEGSKA (reference sequence). CDR3 in DNA: TGCAGTGCTAGCGAGGGAAGAGATACGCAGTATTTT. Translating gives CSASEGRDTQYF.